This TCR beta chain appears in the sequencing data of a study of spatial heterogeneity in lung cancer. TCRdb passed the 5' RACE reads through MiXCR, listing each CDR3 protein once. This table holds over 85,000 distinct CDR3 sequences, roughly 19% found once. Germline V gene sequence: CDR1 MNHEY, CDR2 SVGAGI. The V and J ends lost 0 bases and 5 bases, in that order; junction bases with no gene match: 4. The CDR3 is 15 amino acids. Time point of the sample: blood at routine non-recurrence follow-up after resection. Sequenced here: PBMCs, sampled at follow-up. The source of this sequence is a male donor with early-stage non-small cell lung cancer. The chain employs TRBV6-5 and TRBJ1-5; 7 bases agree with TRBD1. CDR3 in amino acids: CASSYSHRGDQPQHF. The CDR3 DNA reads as TGTGCCAGCAGTTACTCGCACAGGGGTGATCAGCCCCAGCATTTT.